This T cell receptor beta chain was captured in a study of low-dose radiotherapy and immunotherapy resistance in tumors. Gene-specific TRAV and TRBV primers were used for first-strand cDNA, covering alpha and beta chains. Amplification, which lasted around 21 PCR cycles, used a constant-region primer and V-primer adapter to amplify TCRs. TCRdb reprocessed the reads with MiXCR, giving one entry per CDR3 protein. The sample yields 15,000 to 20,000 distinct CDR3 sequences, 70% seen once. This clonotype was seen a handful of times. This CDR3 has 11 residues. Unmatched junction bases numbered 5, after V lost 5 bases and J lost 15 bases. Looked up from germline, CDR1 is SEHNR and CDR2 is FQNEAQ (reference sequence).

This clonotype originated in a human donor with advanced metastatic prostate, ovarian, gallbladder or colorectal cancer (not recorded which). This table probably holds off-target reads from a library built for another chain. The chain joins TRBV7-9 to TRBJ2-1; TRBD1 agrees at 9 bases. Here the CDR3 reads CASSQGQGPFF. CDR3 DNA sequence: TGTGCCAGCAGCCAGGGACAGGGTCCGTTCTTC.